This is a list of T cell receptor beta chains from one sample in a study of identical twins. A single record per CDR3 protein comes from TCRdb applying MiXCR to the 5' RACE reads. This table holds about 660,000 distinct CDR3 sequences, around 8.6% found once. This sample was also put to use in a study of yellow fever vaccine responses in identical twins.

The sample comprised PBMCs. These receptors all stem from a woman under 30 in good health. The CDR3 runs from the conserved cysteine through the conserved F or W. Fields, in order: V gene, D gene, J gene, clone size, CDR3 protein, CDR3 DNA. D genes are given only for firm matches. Expanded clones are given a class, and other clones once, few, many or no size at all.

>TRBV5-6|NA|TRBJ1-4|NA
CASSFRGTGEKLFF
TGTGCCAGCAGCTTCCGGGGGACGGGTGAAAAACTGTTTTTT
>TRBV12-3/TRBV12-4|NA|TRBJ2-6|NA
CATTDRTTSGANVLTF
TGTGCCACCACCGACAGGACTACCTCTGGGGCCAACGTCCTGACTTTC
>TRBV3-1|NA|TRBJ2-2|NA
CASSQEGGDGELFF
TGTGCCAGCAGCCAAGAAGGAGGGGACGGGGAGCTGTTTTTT
>TRBV7-9|NA|TRBJ2-5|few
CASSLATTIQETQYF
TGTGCCAGCAGCTTAGCTACAACGATACAAGAGACCCAGTACTTC
>TRBV29-1|NA|TRBJ2-5|many
CSVADYTETQYF
TGCAGCGTTGCGGACTACACGGAGACCCAGTACTTC
>TRBV5-1|TRBD2|TRBJ2-5|NA
CASSWRTSGMETQYF
TGCGCCAGCAGCTGGAGGACTAGCGGGATGGAGACCCAGTACTTC
>TRBV4-3|NA|TRBJ1-1|many
CASSQNEDRNTEAFF
TGCGCCAGCAGCCAAAACGAGGACAGGAACACTGAAGCTTTCTTT
>TRBV3-1|TRBD1|TRBJ1-6|NA
CASSQTGQGALRYRSPLHF
TGTGCCAGCAGCCAAACGGGACAGGGGGCTTTGCGTTACCGGTCACCCCTCCACTTT
>TRBV12-3/TRBV12-4|TRBD1|TRBJ2-7|NA
CASRRTGVPSYEQYF
TGTGCCAGCAGGCGAACAGGGGTCCCGTCCTACGAGCAGTACTTC
>TRBV5-7|TRBD2|TRBJ2-5|NA
CASSPRRLGGYQETQYF
TGTGCCAGCAGCCCCCGGCGCCTGGGAGGGTACCAAGAGACCCAGTACTTC
>TRBV28|NA|TRBJ1-1|NA
CASSLYKGNTEAFF
TGTGCCAGCAGTTTATATAAGGGGAACACTGAAGCTTTCTTT
>TRBV6-1|NA|TRBJ2-2|few
CASSRRAHTGELFF
TGTGCCAGCAGTCGCCGGGCCCACACCGGGGAGCTGTTTTTT
>TRBV6-5|NA|TRBJ1-2|many
CASSYRTSGGYTF
TGTGCCAGCAGTTATAGGACCTCCGGTGGCTACACCTTC
>TRBV7-2|NA|TRBJ2-7|many
CASSSGQSYEQYF
TGTGCCAGCAGCTCCGGACAGTCCTACGAGCAGTACTTC
>TRBV20-1|NA|TRBJ2-7|few
CSARDSAGAMAYEQYF
TGCAGTGCTAGAGATTCGGCAGGGGCAATGGCCTACGAGCAGTACTTC
>TRBV5-1|TRBD2|TRBJ2-7|many
CASSLEENGGLDEQYF
TGCGCCAGCAGCTTGGAAGAGAACGGGGGGTTAGACGAGCAGTACTTC
>TRBV7-9|NA|TRBJ2-7|many
CASSLGGHSSYEQYF
TGTGCCAGCAGCTTAGGCGGTCATTCGTCCTACGAGCAGTACTTC